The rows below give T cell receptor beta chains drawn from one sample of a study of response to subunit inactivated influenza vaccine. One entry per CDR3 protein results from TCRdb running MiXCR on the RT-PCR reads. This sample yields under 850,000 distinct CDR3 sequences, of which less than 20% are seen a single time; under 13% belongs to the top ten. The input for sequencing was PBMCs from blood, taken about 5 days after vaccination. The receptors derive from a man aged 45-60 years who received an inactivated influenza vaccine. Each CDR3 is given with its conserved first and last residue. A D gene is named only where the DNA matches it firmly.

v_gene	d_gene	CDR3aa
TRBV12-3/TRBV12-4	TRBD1	CASSFTGANTEAFF
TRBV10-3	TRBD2	CAISGATSGRPSSYEQYF
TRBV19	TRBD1	CASSIGDSGRDQPQHF
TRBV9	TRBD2	CASSVARGGNEQFF
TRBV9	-	CASSVTSGVSNEQFF
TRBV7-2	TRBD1	CASSLAQGVTEAFF
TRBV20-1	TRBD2	CSVRRTSGRTFEQYF
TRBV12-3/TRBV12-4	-	CASHRSSTDTQYF
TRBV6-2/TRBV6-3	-	CASSTHLGTTRADF
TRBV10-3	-	CAISDTQGREQYF